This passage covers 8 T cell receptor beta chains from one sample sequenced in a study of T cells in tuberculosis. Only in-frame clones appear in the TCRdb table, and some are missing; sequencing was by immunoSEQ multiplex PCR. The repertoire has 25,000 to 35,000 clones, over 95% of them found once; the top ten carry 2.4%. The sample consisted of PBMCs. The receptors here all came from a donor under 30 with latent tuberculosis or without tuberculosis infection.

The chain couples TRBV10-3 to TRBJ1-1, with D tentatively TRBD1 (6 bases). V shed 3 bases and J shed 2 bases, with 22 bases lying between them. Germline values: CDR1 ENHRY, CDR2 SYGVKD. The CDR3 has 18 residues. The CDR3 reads CAISDPPRGGQINTEAFF. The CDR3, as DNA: TGTGCCATCAGTGATCCGCCACGGGGGGGACAAATAAACACTGAAGCTTTCTTT.

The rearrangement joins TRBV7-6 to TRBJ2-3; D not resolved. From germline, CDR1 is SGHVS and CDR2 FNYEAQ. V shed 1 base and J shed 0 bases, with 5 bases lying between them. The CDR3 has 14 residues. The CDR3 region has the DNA TGTGCCAGCAGCTTAGAACAAAGCACAGATACGCAGTATTTT. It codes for CASSLEQSTDTQYF.

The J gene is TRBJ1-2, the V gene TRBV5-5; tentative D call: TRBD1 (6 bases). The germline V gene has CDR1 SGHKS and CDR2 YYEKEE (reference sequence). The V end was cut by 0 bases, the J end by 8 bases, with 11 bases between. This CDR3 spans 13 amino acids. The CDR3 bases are TGTGCCAGCAGCTTGGACAGGGATCGCGGCTACACCTTC. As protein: CASSLDRDRGYTF. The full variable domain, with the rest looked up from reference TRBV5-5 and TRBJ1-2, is DAGVTQSPTHLIKTRGQQVTLRCSPISGHKSVSWYQQVLGQGPQFIFQYYEKEERGRGNFPDRFSARQFPNYSSELNVNALLLGDSALYLCASSLDRDRGYTFGSGTRLTVV.

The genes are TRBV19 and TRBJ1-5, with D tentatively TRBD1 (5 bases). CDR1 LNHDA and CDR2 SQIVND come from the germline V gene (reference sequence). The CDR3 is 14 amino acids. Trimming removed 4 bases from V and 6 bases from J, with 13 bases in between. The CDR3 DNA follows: TGTGCCAGTAGTACCCCAGGGCCCCGTCAGCCCCAGCATTTT. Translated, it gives CASSTPGPRQPQHF. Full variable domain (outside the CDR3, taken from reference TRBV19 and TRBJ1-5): DGGITQSPKYLFRKEGQNVTLSCEQNLNHDAMYWYRQDPGQGLRLIYYSQIVNDFQKGDIAEGYSVSREKKESFPLTVTSAQKNPTAFYLCASSTPGPRQPQHFGDGTRLSIL.

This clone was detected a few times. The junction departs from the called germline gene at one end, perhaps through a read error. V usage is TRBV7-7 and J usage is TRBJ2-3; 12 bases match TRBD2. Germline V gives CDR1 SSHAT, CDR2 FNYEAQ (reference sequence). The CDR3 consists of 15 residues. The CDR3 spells CASSLGGLAGDTQYF. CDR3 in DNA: TGTGCTAGCAGCTTGGGGGGACTAGCGGGAGATACGCAGTATTTT.

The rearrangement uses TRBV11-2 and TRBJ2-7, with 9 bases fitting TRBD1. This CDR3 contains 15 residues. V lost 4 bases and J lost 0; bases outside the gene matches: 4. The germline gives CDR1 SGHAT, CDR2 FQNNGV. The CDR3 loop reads CASSSGTGFSYEQYF. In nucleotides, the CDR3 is TGTGCCAGCAGCTCCGGGACAGGGTTCTCCTACGAGCAGTACTTC.

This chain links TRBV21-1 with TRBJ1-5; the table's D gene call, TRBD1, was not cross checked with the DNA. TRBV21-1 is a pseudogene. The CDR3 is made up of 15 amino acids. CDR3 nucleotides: TGTGCCAGCAGCATTCGAGGGGGCGTGAATCAGCCCCAGCATTTT. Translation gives CASSIRGGVNQPQHF.

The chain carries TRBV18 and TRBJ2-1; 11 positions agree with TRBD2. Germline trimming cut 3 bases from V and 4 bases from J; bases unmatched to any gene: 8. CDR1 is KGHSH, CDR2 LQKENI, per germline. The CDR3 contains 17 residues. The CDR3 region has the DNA TGTGCCAGCTCACCTCGGGCTACTAGCGGGGGTTACAATGAGCAGTTCTTC. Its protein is CASSPRATSGGYNEQFF. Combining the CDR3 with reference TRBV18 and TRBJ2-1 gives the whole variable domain NAGVMQNPRHLVRRRGQEARLRCSPMKGHSHVYWYRQLPEEGLKFMVYLQKENIIDESGMPKERFSAEFPKEGPSILRIQQVVRGDSAAYFCASSPRATSGGYNEQFFGPGTRLTVL.